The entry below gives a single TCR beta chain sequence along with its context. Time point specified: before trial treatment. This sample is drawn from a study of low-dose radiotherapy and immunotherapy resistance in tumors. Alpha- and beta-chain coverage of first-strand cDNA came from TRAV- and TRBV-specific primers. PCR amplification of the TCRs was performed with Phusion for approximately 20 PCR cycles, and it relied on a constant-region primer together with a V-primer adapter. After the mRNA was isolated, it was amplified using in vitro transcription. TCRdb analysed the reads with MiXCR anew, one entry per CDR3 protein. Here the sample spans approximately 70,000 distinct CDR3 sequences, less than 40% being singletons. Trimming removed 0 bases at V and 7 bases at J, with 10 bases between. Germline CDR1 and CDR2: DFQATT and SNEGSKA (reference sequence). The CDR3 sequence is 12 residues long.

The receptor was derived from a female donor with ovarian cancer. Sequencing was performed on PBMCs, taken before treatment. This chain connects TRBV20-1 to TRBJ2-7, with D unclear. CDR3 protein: CSAREGAGEQYF. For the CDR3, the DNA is TGCAGTGCTAGAGAAGGAGCCGGGGAGCAGTACTTC.